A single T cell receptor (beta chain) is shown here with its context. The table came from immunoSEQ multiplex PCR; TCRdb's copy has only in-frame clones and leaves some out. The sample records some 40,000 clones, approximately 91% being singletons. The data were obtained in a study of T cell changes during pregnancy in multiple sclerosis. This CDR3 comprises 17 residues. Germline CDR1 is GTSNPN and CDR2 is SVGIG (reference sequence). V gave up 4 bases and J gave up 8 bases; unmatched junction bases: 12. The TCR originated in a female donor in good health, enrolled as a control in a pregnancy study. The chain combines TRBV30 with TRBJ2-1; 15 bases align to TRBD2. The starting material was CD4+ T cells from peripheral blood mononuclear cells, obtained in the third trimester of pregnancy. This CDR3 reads CAWTTRTSGRATYEQFF. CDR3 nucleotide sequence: TGTGCCTGGACCACCCGGACTAGCGGGAGGGCCACGTATGAGCAGTTCTTC.